What follows are 8 T cell receptor beta chains derived from one specimen sequenced in a study of blood T cell repertoires in COVID-19. Profiling relied on immunoSEQ multiplex PCR, and the TCRdb table lists in-frame clones only, not all of them. The table includes around 80,000 clones, 65% to 90% detected once. Sequencing was performed on peripheral blood. Receptors were obtained from a man over 45 with COVID-19, enrolled during active disease.

A few counts support this clone. The chain links TRBV30 to TRBJ2-7; 7 bases agree with TRBD1. This CDR3 spans 14 amino acids. Germline values: CDR1 GTSNPN, CDR2 SVGIG (reference sequence). V was clipped by 2 bases and J by 3 bases; unmatched bases: 7. CDR3 DNA: TGTGCCTGGAGTCAGGGGGTGCTCGACTACGAGCAGTACTTC. Its protein product is CAWSQGVLDYEQYF.

This clone has only one observation. The genes are TRBV7-9 and TRBJ2-1, with TRBD2 identical over 8 bases. The CDR3 loop spans 15 amino acids. Germline V gene lookup returns CDR1 SEHNR and CDR2 FQNEAQ (reference sequence). Trimming removed 5 bases from V and 5 bases from J; junction bases left unmatched: 8. The CDR3 reads CASSPRTSPNNEQFF. The CDR3 DNA is TGTGCCAGCAGCCCAAGGACTAGCCCAAACAATGAGCAGTTCTTC.

The chain carries TRBV4-1 and TRBJ2-1; 7 nucleotides match TRBD1. CDR1 MGHRA and CDR2 YSYEKL come from the germline V gene. CDR3 size: 15 residues. J gave up 7 bases and V 2 bases, and 8 bases lay outside the gene matches. The CDR3 protein is CASSQTGTDLNEQFF. The CDR3, as DNA: TGCGCCAGCAGCCAAACAGGGACAGACTTAAATGAGCAGTTCTTC.

The chain joins TRBV10-1 to TRBJ2-7, with 11 bases that match TRBD2. J gave up 6 bases and V 5 bases, and 3 bases lay outside the gene matches. The CDR3 extends over 13 amino acids. Looked up from germline, CDR1 is WNHNN and CDR2 is SYGVQD (reference sequence). The CDR3 protein is CASSTSGSPEQYF. CDR3 DNA: TGCGCCAGCAGTACTAGCGGGAGTCCCGAGCAGTACTTC.

This sequence joins TRBV7-6 and TRBJ1-4, with D hard to call. CDR1 and CDR2 from the germline V gene are SGHVS and FNYEAQ. This CDR3 has 15 residues. The V end lost 5 bases, the J end lost 5 bases, and 15 bases lay between the germline ends. In nucleotides, the CDR3 is TGTGCCAGCAGCCCCACCCTGAGCTTGAATGAAAAACTGTTTTTT. Translating it yields CASSPTLSLNEKLFF.

This rearrangement joins TRBV11-2 to TRBJ2-5; 8 bases are shared with TRBD2. Germline-derived CDR1 and CDR2 are SGHAT and FQNNGV. This CDR3 contains 16 residues. V shed 2 bases, J shed 2 bases, and the junction held 7 bases outside the gene matches. The CDR3: CASSLNPPGGQETQYF. CDR3 coding DNA: TGTGCCAGCAGCTTAAACCCGCCGGGGGGGCAAGAGACCCAGTACTTC.

The genes are TRBV28 and TRBJ2-1; D not resolved. The V gene lost 3 bases and the J gene lost 9 bases, with 18 bases spanning the gap. The germline gives CDR1 MDHEN, CDR2 SYDVKM. This CDR3 has 15 residues. CDR3 sequence reads: CASSFVGRIGSEQFF. CDR3 DNA: TGTGCCAGCAGTTTTGTGGGCAGGATCGGCAGTGAGCAGTTCTTC.

CDR3 sequence (DNA): TGCGCCAGCAGCTTAGGACTAGTTGGGTCGGGGGAGCAGTTCTTC. Amino acids: CASSLGLVGSGEQFF. This sequence joins TRBV5-1 and TRBJ2-1; TRBD2 matches at 7 bases. V lost 2 bases, J lost 10 bases, and 12 bases stayed unmatched. From germline, CDR1 is SGHRS and CDR2 YFSETQ. CDR3 length equals 15 residues.